The 4 T cell receptor beta chains given below trace back to one sample, sequenced in a study of human T cells and chemical hapten exposure. As for time point: patch test 1, 2 weeks after DPC sensitization. The treatment denotes: therapeutic diphenylcyclopropenone sensitization with weekly scalp DPC. TCRdb reanalysed the RACE reads using MiXCR and keeps one entry per CDR3 protein. The profile shows 60,000 to 80,000 distinct CDR3 sequences, approximately 29% of them singletons. Specimen: whole blood, collected in connection with sensitization to the hapten diphenylcyclopropenone (DPC). All receptors come from a man in his forties or fifties with alopecia areata. Some clones in this sample may be carry-over from other donors' samples.

The chain joins TRBV7-9 to TRBJ1-4; 7 nucleotides align to TRBD1. V dropped 5 bases and J dropped 8; count of bases not matched to a gene: 8. This CDR3 is 14 amino acids long. Germline values: CDR1 SEHNR, CDR2 FQNEAQ (reference sequence). CDR3 loop: CASSPRGAGEKLFF. The CDR3 nucleotides are TGTGCCAGCAGCCCCAGGGGGGCTGGGGAAAAACTGTTTTTT.

A few counts support this clonotype. The chain couples TRBV7-2 to TRBJ2-1, with D hard to call. Germline CDR1 reads SGHTA; CDR2 reads FQGNSA. Trimming left V 0 bases short and J 7 bases short, with 7 bases between. The CDR3 is 13 residues long. As DNA, the CDR3 is TGTGCCAGCAGCTTAGCGCAAGGGAATGAGCAGTTCTTC. Translated, it gives CASSLAQGNEQFF.

J is TRBJ2-1 and V is TRBV7-2; TRBD2 aligns across 7 bases. J was trimmed by 9 bases and V by 5 bases; bases with no gene match: 16. Germline CDR1 is SGHTA and CDR2 is FQGNSA. The CDR3 has 16 amino acids. CDR3 protein: CASSTASGFRLSEQFF. The CDR3 coding sequence is TGTGCCAGCAGCACCGCTAGCGGATTCCGTCTGAGTGAGCAGTTCTTC.

This clonotype was seen more than once but under ten times. The chain links TRBV28 to TRBJ2-3; tentative D call: TRBD2 (6 bases). V gave up 6 bases and J gave up 0 bases, with 13 bases separating them. CDR3 length equals 15 residues. The V gene's germline CDR1 is MDHEN and CDR2 SYDVKM. CDR3 residues: CASSSGGASTDTQYF. CDR3 sequence (DNA): TGTGCCAGCAGCTCAGGCGGGGCTAGCACAGATACGCAGTATTTT.